This T cell receptor beta chain was sequenced for a study of blood T cells in healthy people across ages. Primed by a sample-barcoded 5' primer and a J-beta primer mix, a second PCR proceeded for roughly 7 to 11 cycles. Each of the samples gave a minimum of 2.5 million paired-end reads that contained CDR3. MiXCR, applied by TCRdb to the 5' RACE reads, yields one record per CDR3 protein. The top ten clones hold 2.1% of a sample with roughly 1,800,000 distinct CDR3 sequences, around 48% of them seen once. The CDR3 is 15 residues long. V lost 3 bases and J 2 bases, leaving 15 bases between the germline ends. In germline, CDR1 is SGHRS, CDR2 YFSETQ. The table lists this clonotype with a few counts.

This rearrangement joins TRBV5-1 to TRBJ2-7; D is ambiguous. The source of this sequence is a woman in her forties in good health. Sequencing input: blood. CDR3 coding DNA: TGCGCCAGCAGCTCCGGGTCATTGAATACCTACGAGCAGTACTTC. This encodes CASSSGSLNTYEQYF.